A selection of T cell receptor beta chains follows, all from one sample in a study of ipilimumab plus nivolumab after autologous stem cell transplantation. Only in-frame clones appear in the TCRdb table, and some are missing; sequencing was by immunoSEQ multiplex PCR. The table lists under 15,000 clones, more than 65% of them singletons, with 28% in the top ten. The material was PBMCs, obtained in a trial of ipilimumab plus nivolumab as post-transplant consolidation. The receptors were gathered from a male donor with diffuse large B-cell lymphoma. The CDR3 runs from the conserved cysteine through the conserved F or W. The order of the fields is clone size, V gene, D gene, J gene, CDR3 DNA, CDR3 protein. A D gene is named only where the DNA matches it firmly. Clone size appears in some rows only: once, few, many, or a class for an expanded clone.

.,TRBV13,.,TRBJ1-6,TGTGCCAGCAGCTTATCCGGGATCCCTTCACCCCTCCACTTT,CASSLSGIPSPLHF
.,TRBV9,.,TRBJ2-7,TGTGCCAGCAGCGTAGGAGTAGGTACCTACGAGCAGTACTTC,CASSVGVGTYEQYF
.,TRBV30,TRBD1,TRBJ1-2,TGTGCCTGGACCGAGGACAGGGGACGTGGCTACACCTTC,CAWTEDRGRGYTF
.,TRBV12-5,TRBD2,TRBJ2-1,TGTGCTAGTGGTTTCTTGACTAGCGGACTTACCCTCTACAATGAGCAGTTCTTC,CASGFLTSGLTLYNEQFF
.,TRBV7-9,TRBD1,TRBJ2-1,TGTGCCAGCAGCTTATCCGGGACAGGTTACAGTGAGCAGTTCTTC,CASSLSGTGYSEQFF
few,TRBV12-5,.,TRBJ2-7,TGTGCTAGTGGTTCCTACGAGCAGTACTTC,CASGSYEQYF
once,TRBV5-1,TRBD2,TRBJ2-7,TGCGCCAGCAGCATCGGGACTAGCGGGGGGTTGAACGAGCAGTACTTC,CASSIGTSGGLNEQYF
.,TRBV6-1,.,TRBJ2-7,TGTGCCAGCAGTGAAAGGACAGTAACCTACGAGCAGTACTTC,CASSERTVTYEQYF
few,TRBV7-8,TRBD1,TRBJ2-7,TGTGCCAGCAGCTCCGGGACAGCTGCCAGCTCCTACGAGCAGTACTTC,CASSSGTAASSYEQYF
.,TRBV9,TRBD1,TRBJ1-2,TGTGCCAGCAGCGTAGAGGGGGACAGGGAAAACTATGGCTACACCTTC,CASSVEGDRENYGYTF
.,TRBV27,TRBD2,TRBJ2-1,TGTGCCAGCAGTTTAGCGGGGGAAAACAATGAGCAGTTCTTC,CASSLAGENNEQFF
.,TRBV9,.,TRBJ2-7,TGTGCCAGCAGCGTAGGGGACACCCCCTACGAGCAGTACTTC,CASSVGDTPYEQYF
few,TRBV5-8,TRBD1,TRBJ2-5,TGTGCCAGCAGCTCACTGATTACAGGGGGGCAGACCCAGTACTTC,CASSSLITGGQTQYF